Given below is one T cell receptor (beta chain) in context. Its target is unknown. Profiled with immunoSEQ multiplex PCR; TCRdb holds only in-frame clones, not every one. The sample records tens of thousands of clones, around two thirds being singletons. Trimming removed 4 bases at V and 0 bases at J, with 10 bases between. Germline V gives CDR1 SGHTA, CDR2 FQGNSA. This CDR3 is 14 amino acids long. This sample is part of a study of chemoradiotherapy in HPV16-positive cancers. Whole-study results and caveats: Better recurrence-free survival went with HPV-responsive T-cell expansion in HPV16-positive patients.

The chain couples TRBV7-2 to TRBJ2-7, with no clear D. Sample acquisition took place from a patient who underwent chemoradiotherapy. This receptor was identified in a human donor with HPV-associated anogenital cancer. CDR3 region: CASSSNRVSYEQYF. Here the CDR3 DNA reads TGTGCCAGCAGCTCTAACCGGGTCTCCTACGAGCAGTACTTC.